This entry lists 5 T cell receptor beta chains sequenced from one sample in a study of T cell changes during pregnancy in multiple sclerosis. Repertoires were generated with immunoSEQ multiplex PCR, while TCRdb's copy carries only in-frame clones and drops some. In the table there are 40,000 to 50,000 clones, more than 85% of which are singletons. The source was CD4+ T cells from peripheral blood mononuclear cells, collected in the third trimester of pregnancy. These receptors were obtained from a female donor with multiple sclerosis, enrolled in a pregnancy study.

The chain couples TRBV5-1 to TRBJ1-2; D is unresolved. V was clipped by 0 bases and J by 0 bases, with 6 bases between them. Germline CDR1 SGHRS, CDR2 YFSETQ. This CDR3 has 14 amino acids. CDR3 in DNA: TGCGCCAGCAGCTTGGGACTTACTAACTATGGCTACACCTTC. The encoded protein is CASSLGLTNYGYTF.

The chain uses TRBV2 and TRBJ2-5; TRBD1 aligns across 9 bases. The CDR3 has 13 residues. CDR1 and CDR2 from the germline V gene are SNHLY and FYNNEI. Trimming took 6 bases from V and 3 from J; bases not matched to a gene: 2. The CDR3 DNA follows: TGTGCCAGCAGCCGGGACAGGGAAGAGACCCAGTACTTC. This codes for CASSRDREETQYF.

Only one count was recorded for this clone. The rearrangement joins TRBV9 to TRBJ1-1; no clear D. CDR1 and CDR2 (germline): SGDLS, YYNGEE. V was pared by 0 bases and J by 7 bases, with 13 bases between. The CDR3 is 14 residues long. The CDR3 DNA reads as TGTGCCAGCAGCGTAGCTATTCGAGCGGGTGAAGCTTTCTTT. The encoded protein is CASSVAIRAGEAFF.

The chain links TRBV6-5 to TRBJ1-1, with unresolved D. CDR3 size: 13 residues. CDR1 and CDR2 (germline): MNHEY, SVGAGI. Trimming pared 2 bases from V and 4 bases from J, leaving 8 bases between. CDR3 sequence (DNA): TGTGCCAGCAGTTACCCGGGAAGCACTGAAGCTTTCTTT. This translates into CASSYPGSTEAFF.

V usage is TRBV5-1 and J usage is TRBJ2-1, with D possibly TRBD2 on 7 matching bases. CDR3 length equals 16 residues. Deletions cut 4 bases from V and 8 bases from J, with 22 bases between. Germline-derived CDR1 and CDR2 are SGHRS and YFSETQ. The CDR3 reads CASSPLRGGLGDEQFF. The CDR3 nucleotides are TGCGCCAGCAGCCCCCTAAGGGGGGGCCTTGGAGATGAGCAGTTCTTC.